This T cell receptor (beta chain) is from a study of T-cell memory formation after mild COVID-19. This clonotype occurred a few times. This CDR3 has 13 amino acids. Trimming cost V 6 bases and J 0 bases, with 9 bases left between them. Germline CDR1 and CDR2: ENHRY and SYGVKD. TCRdb passed the 5' RACE reads through MiXCR, listing each CDR3 protein once. The sample has 160,000 or so distinct CDR3 sequences; roughly a third are singletons. This sequence joins TRBV10-3 and TRBJ2-7; D gene unclear. Sequencing input: PBMCs or a T cell subset sorted from them (not recorded which). This TCR came from an adult woman who had mild COVID-19 (a few samples of this study predate the infection). Cell type and time point are not known. In DNA, the CDR3 is TGTGCCATCAGGCGCCCGAGCTCCTACGAGCAGTACTTC. Protein: CAIRRPSSYEQYF.